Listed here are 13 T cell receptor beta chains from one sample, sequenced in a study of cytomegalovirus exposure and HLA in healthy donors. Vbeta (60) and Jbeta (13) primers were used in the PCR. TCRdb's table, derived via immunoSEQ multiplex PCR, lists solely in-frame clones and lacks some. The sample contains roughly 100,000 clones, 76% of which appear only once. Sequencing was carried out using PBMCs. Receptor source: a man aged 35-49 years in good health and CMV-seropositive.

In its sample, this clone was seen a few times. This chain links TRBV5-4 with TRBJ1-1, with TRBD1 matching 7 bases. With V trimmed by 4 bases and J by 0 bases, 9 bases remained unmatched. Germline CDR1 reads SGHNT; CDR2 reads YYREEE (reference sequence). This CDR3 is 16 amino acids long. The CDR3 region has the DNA TGTGCCAGCAGCGGGGCGACAGGGACCATGAACACTGAAGCTTTCTTT. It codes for CASSGATGTMNTEAFF.

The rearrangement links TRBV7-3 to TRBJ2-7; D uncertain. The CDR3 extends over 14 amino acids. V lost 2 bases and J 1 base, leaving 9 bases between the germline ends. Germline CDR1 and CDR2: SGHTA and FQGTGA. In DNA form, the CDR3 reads TGTGCCAGCAGCTTAGACGCAGGATCCTACGAGCAGTACTTC. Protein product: CASSLDAGSYEQYF. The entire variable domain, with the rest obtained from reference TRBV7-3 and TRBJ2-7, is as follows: GAGVSQTPSNKVTEKGKYVELRCDPISGHTALYWYRQSLGQGPEFLIYFQGTGAADDSGLPNDRFFAVRPEGSVSTLKIQRTERGDSAVYLCASSLDAGSYEQYFGPGTRLTVT.

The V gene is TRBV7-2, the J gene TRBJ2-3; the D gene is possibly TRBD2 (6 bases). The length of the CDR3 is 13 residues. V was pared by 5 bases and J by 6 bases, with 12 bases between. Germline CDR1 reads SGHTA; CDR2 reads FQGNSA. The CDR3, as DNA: TGTGCCAGCAGCAGCATGGAGGGGGATACGCAGTATTTT. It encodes CASSSMEGDTQYF.

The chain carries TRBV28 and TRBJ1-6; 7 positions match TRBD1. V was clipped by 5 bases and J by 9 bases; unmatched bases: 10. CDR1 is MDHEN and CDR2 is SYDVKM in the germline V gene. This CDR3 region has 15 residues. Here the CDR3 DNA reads TGTGCCAGCAGTCCCCCCGGACAGGTTGGTTCACCCCTCCACTTT. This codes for CASSPPGQVGSPLHF.

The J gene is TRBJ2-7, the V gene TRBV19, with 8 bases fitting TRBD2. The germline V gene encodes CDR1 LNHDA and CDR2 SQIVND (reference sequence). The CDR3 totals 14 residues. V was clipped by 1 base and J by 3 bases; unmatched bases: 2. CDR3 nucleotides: TGTGCCAGTAGTATAGTTGGGACTAGCTACGAGCAGTACTTC. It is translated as CASSIVGTSYEQYF.

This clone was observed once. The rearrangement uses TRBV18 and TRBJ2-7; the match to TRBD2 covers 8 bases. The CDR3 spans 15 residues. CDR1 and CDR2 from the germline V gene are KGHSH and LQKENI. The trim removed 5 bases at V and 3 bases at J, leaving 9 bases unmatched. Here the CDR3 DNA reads TGTGCCAGCTCAGAACCGGGGGGGAGAGGCTACGAGCAGTACTTC. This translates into CASSEPGGRGYEQYF. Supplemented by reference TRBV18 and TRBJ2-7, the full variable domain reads NAGVMQNPRHLVRRRGQEARLRCSPMKGHSHVYWYRQLPEEGLKFMVYLQKENIIDESGMPKERFSAEFPKEGPSILRIQQVVRGDSAAYFCASSEPGGRGYEQYFGPGTRLTVT.

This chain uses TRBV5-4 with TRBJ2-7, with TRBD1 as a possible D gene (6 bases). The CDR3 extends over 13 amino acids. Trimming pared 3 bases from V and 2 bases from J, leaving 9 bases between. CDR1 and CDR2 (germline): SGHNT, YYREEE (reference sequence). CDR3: CASSYGQTYEQYF. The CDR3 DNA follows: TGTGCCAGCAGCTATGGACAGACCTACGAGCAGTACTTC.

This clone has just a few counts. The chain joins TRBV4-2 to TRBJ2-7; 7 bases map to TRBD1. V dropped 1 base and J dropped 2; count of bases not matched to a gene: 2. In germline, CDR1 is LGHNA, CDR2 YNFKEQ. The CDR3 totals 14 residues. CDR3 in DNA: TGTGCCAGCAGCCAAGGACAGGGCACCTACGAGCAGTACTTC. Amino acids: CASSQGQGTYEQYF.

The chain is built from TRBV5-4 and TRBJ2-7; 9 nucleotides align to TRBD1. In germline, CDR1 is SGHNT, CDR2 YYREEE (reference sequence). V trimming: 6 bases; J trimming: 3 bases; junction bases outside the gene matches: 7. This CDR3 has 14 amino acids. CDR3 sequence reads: CASKPGQGYYEQYF. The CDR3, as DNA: TGTGCCAGCAAGCCGGGACAGGGTTACTACGAGCAGTACTTC.

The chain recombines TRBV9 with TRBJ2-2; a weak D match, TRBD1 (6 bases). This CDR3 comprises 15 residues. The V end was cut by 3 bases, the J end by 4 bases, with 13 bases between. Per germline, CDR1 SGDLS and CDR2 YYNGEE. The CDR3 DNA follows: TGTGCCAGCAGCGCCGTACAGGGATTCACCGGGGAGCTGTTTTTT. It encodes CASSAVQGFTGELFF.

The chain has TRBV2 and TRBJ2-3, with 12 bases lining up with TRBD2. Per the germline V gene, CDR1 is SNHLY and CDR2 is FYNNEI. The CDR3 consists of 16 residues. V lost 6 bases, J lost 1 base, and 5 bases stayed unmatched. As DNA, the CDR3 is TGTGCCAGCAGCTGGCCTAGCGGGGGGGGCACAGATACGCAGTATTTT. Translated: CASSWPSGGGTDTQYF. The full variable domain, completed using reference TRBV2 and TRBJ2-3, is EPEVTQTPSHQVTQMGQEVILRCVPISNHLYFYWYRQILGQKVEFLVSFYNNEISEKSEIFDDQFSVERPDGSNFTLKIRSTKLEDSAMYFCASSWPSGGGTDTQYFGPGTRLTVL.

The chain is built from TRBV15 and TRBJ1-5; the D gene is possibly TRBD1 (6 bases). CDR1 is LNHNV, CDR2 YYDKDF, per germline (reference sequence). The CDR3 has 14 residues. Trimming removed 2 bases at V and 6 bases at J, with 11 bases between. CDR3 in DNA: TGTGCCACCAGCAGACAGGGGAAGAGTCAGCCCCAGCATTTT. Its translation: CATSRQGKSQPQHF.

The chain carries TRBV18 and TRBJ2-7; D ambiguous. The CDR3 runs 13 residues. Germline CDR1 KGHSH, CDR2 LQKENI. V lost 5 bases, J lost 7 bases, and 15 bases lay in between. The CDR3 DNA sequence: TGTGCCAGCTCAGCAGCAGGCCTTAGGGAGCAGTACTTC. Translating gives CASSAAGLREQYF. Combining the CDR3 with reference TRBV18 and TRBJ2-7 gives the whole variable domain NAGVMQNPRHLVRRRGQEARLRCSPMKGHSHVYWYRQLPEEGLKFMVYLQKENIIDESGMPKERFSAEFPKEGPSILRIQQVVRGDSAAYFCASSAAGLREQYFGPGTRLTVT.